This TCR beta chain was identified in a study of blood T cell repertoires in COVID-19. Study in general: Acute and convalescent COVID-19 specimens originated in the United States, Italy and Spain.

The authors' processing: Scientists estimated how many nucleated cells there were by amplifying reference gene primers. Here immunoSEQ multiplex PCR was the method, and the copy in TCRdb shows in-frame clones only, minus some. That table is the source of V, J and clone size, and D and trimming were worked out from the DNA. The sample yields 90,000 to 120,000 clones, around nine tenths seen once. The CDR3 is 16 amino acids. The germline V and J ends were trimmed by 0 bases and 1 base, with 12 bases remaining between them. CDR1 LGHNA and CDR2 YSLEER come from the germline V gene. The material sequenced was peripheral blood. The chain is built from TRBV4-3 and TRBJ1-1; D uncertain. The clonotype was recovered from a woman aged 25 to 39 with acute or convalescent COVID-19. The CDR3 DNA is TGCGCCAGCAGCCAAGATCTTGGCGGCGGGAACACTGAAGCTTTCTTT. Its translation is CASSQDLGGGNTEAFF.